The sequence of this T cell receptor beta chain was determined in a study of cytomegalovirus exposure and HLA in healthy donors (dated by TCRdb to 2016 to 2017). Describing the broader study: An earlier analysis of some 620 of the donors reported about 300 Gb of sequence data and 95 million to 130 million unique TCR beta sequences obtained from around 170 million T cells. An earlier analysis of 450 to 750 of the donors used high-throughput TCR beta sequencing to judge whether each TCR beta V gene segment behaved as functional or pseudogenic. Among the roughly 370 genotyped donors, about 83% belonged to the genetic ancestry cluster associated with self-reported Caucasian donors. Rather than drawing on any new phenotypic data, the later analysis identified candidate immune exposures from TCR beta sequences and the way those sequences occurred across donors. A separate validation cohort of approximately 120 different subjects was used in addition to the approximately 700-subject first cohort. An early release that covered some 640 HLA-typed donors contained 250 to 350 gigabases of sequencing data and 75 million to 100 million unique TCR sequences. The study aimed to test whether cataloging public T cell receptors could reveal signatures of past pathogen exposure. The T cell repertoires of 666 subjects were profiled by immunosequencing and related to cytomegalovirus serostatus. High-throughput TCR immunosequencing, statistical association of individual TCRs with disease status, and machine learning were combined to predict cytomegalovirus infection status. Donor age, sex, ethnicity and CMV serostatus were compiled together with the repertoire data. A later analysis re-analyzed previously published TCR beta repertoires from about 730 donors and added high-resolution HLA genotyping to study TCR occurrence patterns. Typing coverage differed by locus: A, B, C, DRB1 and DQB1 were typed in roughly 620-630 donors, DQA1 in approximately 520, DPA1 in 600 to 610, and DPB1 in about 450. In a later genetic analysis, genome-wide SNP genotypes for about 55% of the roughly 700 donors were used, and that subset was treated as a discovery cohort. HLA typing included class I and class II loci at four-digit resolution. Every repertoire in the discovery cohort had been generated on one and the same sequencing platform. Across approximately 400 genotyped donors of the cohort, an average of approximately 240,000 unique TCR beta nucleotide sequences per donor were sequenced, and 15% to 20% of those sequences were non-productive. Several DR-DQ haplotypes were treated as single units for association and clustering because of strong linkage in the cohort.

Summary of the overall study and its limitations: In a later analysis, HLA-associated TCR beta chains showed more clonal expansion and lower generation probabilities than non-associated chains that were equally common. A cluster of highly shared sequence variants was judged likely to be a technical artifact of the sequencing pipeline. In vitro tests confirmed that a few of the cytomegalovirus-associated TCR beta chains recognize cytomegalovirus antigens. Sequencing depth was assumed to be roughly uniform across donors in the presence/absence analyses, though that assumption may not hold. Strong co-occurrence of HLA alleles, especially DR and DQ, made assigning TCR associations to individual alleles difficult. In the study, some 160 TCR beta chains were listed as associated with cytomegalovirus. An association between a missense DCLRE1C variant and V-gene and J-gene trimming of TCR beta chains was found in a later genetic analysis and replicated in an independent cohort. Cytomegalovirus status was reported to be diagnosed by the classifier with high specificity and sensitivity in both the original and validation cohorts. Correlated functional status among segregating V segments might reflect linkage disequilibrium, but an unknown experimental factor could not be ruled out. Broadly in line with IMGT annotations, most TCR beta V segments showed up in productive rearrangements about 90% or about 30% of the time in an earlier analysis of about 500 of the donors. Because counts were too low, some 17 rarely observed V segments, including chromosome 9 orphons, were left out of the earlier analysis of some 640 of the donors. For the cohort, immune exposure information was limited to CMV serostatus. Because HLA typing was unavailable for some donors at each locus, only the typed subset was used in association tests. A further reported finding was that TCR beta sequences accurately predicted the HLA-A and HLA-B alleles for most subjects in the first cohort. In a later analysis, most CMV-associated TCR beta chains were found to appear HLA-restricted, with HLA associations seemingly driven largely by CMV exposure. In a later analysis, the rate of TCR association differed among HLA loci, with DRB1 alleles having the most associated TCRs and HLA-C alleles having the fewest. At a false discovery rate of 0.05, a later analysis linked 15,000 to 20,000 TCR beta sequences to specific HLA alleles. Several of the top co-occurrence clusters appeared to be linked to parvovirus B19, influenza, CMV and Epstein-Barr virus, according to a later analysis. According to the authors, the approach could potentially be generalized to other disease states and immunological phenotypes. While some public TCRs were present in many individuals, most TCR sequences turned up only very rarely across donors. The cohort was sequenced for TCR beta chains only, and without alpha or paired-chain data the features that could be detected were limited. In a later genetic analysis, fewer N-insertions in productive TCRs were reported among donors in an Asian-associated ancestry cluster than the approximately 710-donor mean. Some IMGT-functional V segments, including TRBV6-2 and TRBV6-3, could not be distinguished by the 87-base-pair reads and were therefore excluded.

The CDR3 starts with the cysteine, ends with the phenylalanine, and has 14 residues. The DNA shown is the 42-base CDR3, in frame from base 1. V lost 0 bases and J lost 7 bases; the stretch between them is 13 bases long. The germline V gene gives CDR1 as LGHNA and CDR2 as YSLEER. The cohort comprised under 700 healthy bone marrow donors. All cohort members were sampled while nominally healthy, although unrecorded immune exposures were likely present. The donor was CMV seronegative and belonged to the group of approximately 320 seronegative cohort members. A peripheral blood sample was provided by each donor, and peripheral blood mononuclear cells were used for TCR beta sequencing. The Qiagen DNeasy Blood Extraction Kit was used to extract genomic DNA from the blood cell samples. Library preparation used the immunoSEQ multiplex PCR assay. For the multiplex PCR, a mixture combining 60 forward primers for TCR Vbeta segments and 13 reverse primers for TCR Jbeta segments was used. A multiplex PCR assay on genomic DNA amplified the CDR3 region of rearranged TCR beta genes. On the Illumina HiSeq System, the amplified TCR beta libraries were sequenced as 87-base-pair reads. The original methods were these. Across the roughly 600 repertoires, a later analysis counted 78 million or so unique TCR beta chains, roughly 11 million of which were shared by at least two donors. Raw reads were error-corrected and collapsed into unique sequences by a nearest-neighbor algorithm in which closely related sequences were merged to remove PCR and sequencing errors. CDR3 sequences were aligned to IMGT reference sequences to assign V, D and J gene segments. For a sequence to be retained, a match of at least six nucleotides to both a V gene segment and a J gene segment was required. A rearrangement counted as productive if the CDR3 had no stop codons and remained in frame with V and J, and every other rearrangement counted as non-productive. Following IMGT convention, CDR3 was defined as the stretch from the second conserved V-encoded cysteine to the conserved J-encoded phenylalanine. In an earlier analysis of 587 of the donors, sequences lacking an unambiguous match to a single V gene segment were excluded. In an earlier analysis of 587 of the donors, V segments were called functional above 56.7% productive rearrangements and were called segregating when the between-donor standard deviation exceeded 5%. A statistical classification framework was built for diagnosing cytomegalovirus status from the catalog of TCR beta chain sequences. In a later analysis, V and J genes were assigned by comparing TCR nucleotide sequences against IMGT/GENE-DB human TR gene sequences. The TCRdist pipeline was used in a later analysis to assign CDR3 sequences and most-parsimonious VDJ recombination scenarios. In a later analysis, each TCR beta chain was defined by its CDR3 amino acid sequence together with its V-gene family, and reads without a unique V-gene family were excluded. To address suspected cross-contamination and a sequencing artifact, a later analysis removed some 620 highly shared, low-generation-probability nucleotide sequences. For each public chain, a later analysis derived a clonal expansion index from normalized ranks of inferred template counts within each repertoire. Generation probabilities in a later analysis came from a VDJ recombination model fitted to out-of-frame rearrangements, and those results were checked against IGoR. In a later analysis, TCR-TCR, TCR-HLA and TCR-CMV co-occurrence was scored with hypergeometric tests, and a repertoire-size bias correction was applied to TCR pairs. False discovery rates were estimated in a later analysis by permuting HLA or CMV assignments 20 times. In a later analysis, co-occurring TCRs were grouped using DBSCAN, and TCRdist sequence similarity was added for clustering within HLA-allele-positive subsets. Co-occurrence clustering excluded repertoires with fewer than 30,000 or more than 120,000 public chains, plus five with anomalous nucleotide sharing. TCRdb holds this immuneACCESS table with in-frame rearrangements only. Some clones are missing; in checked studies, unresolved V genes explain under half, and the rest has no known cause. The D gene and trimming were derived from the DNA, and the V and J assignments and clone size from that table. The sample table lists 130,000 to 150,000 clones, 80% of them with a count of one. Around 4.3% of the sample belongs to the ten largest clones.

Concerning this clone itself: Its antigen remains undetermined. No clone much larger than this one lies a single base away; base qualities are absent.

The sequenced sample was PBMCs. The rearranged segments are TRBV4-3 and TRBJ2-7; a tentative D call is TRBD1 (5 bases match). The sequence came from a middle-aged man in good health and CMV-seronegative. The DNA sequence follows: TGCGCCAGCAGCCAAGATAGGGCAGGGTGGGAGCAGTACTTC. This codes for CASSQDRAGWEQYF.